Below, 21 T cell receptor beta chains from the same sample are listed, as sequenced in a study of identical twins. Via MiXCR, TCRdb re-called the 5' RACE reads, giving one row per CDR3 protein. The sample holds 150,000 or so distinct CDR3 sequences, around 3.5% seen once. The specimen sequenced was memory T cells sorted from blood. The receptors originated from a man younger than 35 in good health.

To note about this clonotype: Just one base apart from a much larger clone, this may be a read error. The genes are TRBV25-1 and TRBJ2-6; the D is unclear. The germline gives CDR1 MGHDK, CDR2 SYGVNS. V was shortened by 5 bases and J by 0 bases, with 8 bases between the two germline ends. This CDR3 spans 15 amino acids. The CDR3 coding sequence is TGTGCCAGCAGTACATGCTTCTCTGGGGCCAACGTCCTGACTTTC. Translation gives CASSTCFSGANVLTF.

This clonotype was counted many times. The chain links TRBV5-1 to TRBJ2-7; D is perhaps TRBD2 (6 bases). Trimming stripped 2 bases from V and 6 bases from J, with 15 bases between. CDR3 length: 14 amino acids. Germline V gene lookup returns CDR1 SGHRS and CDR2 YFSETQ. The CDR3 region is CASSLRDSSVEQYF. The CDR3 coding sequence is TGCGCCAGCAGCTTACGGGACTCCTCTGTCGAGCAGTACTTC. Full variable domain (rest looked up from reference TRBV5-1 and TRBJ2-7): KAGVTQTPRYLIKTRGQQVTLSCSPISGHRSVSWYQQTPGQGLQFLFEYFSETQRNKGNFPGRFSGRQFSNSRSEMNVSTLELGDSALYLCASSLRDSSVEQYFGPGTRLTVT.

This clonotype was seen many times. V gene TRBV29-1 combines with J gene TRBJ2-2, with no clear D. The germline V gene has CDR1 SQVTM and CDR2 ANQGSEA. The CDR3 runs 14 residues. The CDR3 DNA is TGCACCGCAAGCACACGGGCCGGGACCGGGGAGCTGTTTTTT. This translates into CTASTRAGTGELFF.

This clonotype has ten or more counts. The genes are TRBV5-5 and TRBJ1-5, with 7 bases matching TRBD1. Trimming took 2 bases from V and 6 from J; bases not matched to a gene: 8. CDR1 and CDR2 from the germline V gene are SGHKS and YYEKEE (reference sequence). The CDR3 is 15 residues long. The CDR3 region is CASSLEGAQSQPQHF. As DNA, the CDR3 is TGTGCCAGCAGCTTAGAGGGGGCGCAGAGTCAGCCCCAGCATTTT. Full variable domain (outside the CDR3, taken from reference TRBV5-5 and TRBJ1-5): DAGVTQSPTHLIKTRGQQVTLRCSPISGHKSVSWYQQVLGQGPQFIFQYYEKEERGRGNFPDRFSARQFPNYSSELNVNALLLGDSALYLCASSLEGAQSQPQHFGDGTRLSIL.

This clonotype was picked up a small number of times. This sequence joins TRBV6-1 and TRBJ1-5; D possibly corresponds to TRBD1 (5 bases). CDR3 length: 15 amino acids. V was pared by 8 bases and J by 1 base, with 15 bases between. Per germline, CDR1 MNHNS and CDR2 SASEGT. CDR3 loop: CASSISRGSNQPQHF. The CDR3 nucleotides are TGTGCCAGCTCGATTTCCCGGGGCAGCAATCAGCCCCAGCATTTT.

In its sample, this clonotype was seen many times. The DNA for the CDR3 is TGTGCCAGCAGTTTAGCTGAGTGGAAGGACCTCTCTAGCACAGATACGCAGTATTTT. This encodes CASSLAEWKDLSSTDTQYF. The chain links TRBV12-3 or TRBV12-4 to TRBJ2-3; D not certain. The CDR3 runs 19 residues. The V end was cut by 0 bases, the J end by 0 bases, with 19 bases between.

This clonotype has at least ten counts. J is TRBJ1-1 and V is TRBV3-1; possible D gene TRBD1, 5 bases. The germline gives CDR1 LGHDT, CDR2 YNNKEL (reference sequence). Trimming left V 3 bases short and J 5 bases short, with 16 bases between. This CDR3 region has 15 residues. CDR3: CASSQSYQGGTEAFF. In DNA form, the CDR3 reads TGTGCCAGCAGCCAGTCATATCAGGGCGGGACTGAAGCTTTCTTT.

The CDR3 is CASSVPRVGTTNEKLFF. The CDR3 nucleotides are TGTGCCAGCAGCGTCCCCAGGGTCGGGACAACTAATGAAAAACTGTTTTTT. V gene TRBV7-9 combines with J gene TRBJ1-4, with a weak D call TRBD1 (5 bases). V was trimmed by 5 bases and J by 0 bases, leaving 16 bases between them. Per the germline V gene, CDR1 is SEHNR and CDR2 is FQNEAQ (reference sequence). The CDR3 spans 17 residues.

This clonotype came up many times. This chain uses TRBV15 with TRBJ2-2; D gene unclear. Trimming left V 2 bases short and J 0 bases short, with 10 bases between. Germline V gene data show CDR1 as LNHNV and CDR2 as YYDKDF (reference sequence). The CDR3 length is 16 residues. The chain's CDR3 is CATSRKDQPNTGELFF. The DNA for the CDR3 is TGTGCCACCAGCAGAAAAGACCAACCGAACACCGGGGAGCTGTTTTTT.

Ten or more counts support this clonotype. The CDR3 is CSAEGAPKVYEQYF. For the CDR3, the DNA is TGCAGTGCTGAAGGGGCCCCGAAAGTCTACGAGCAGTACTTC. The chain uses TRBV20-1 and TRBJ2-7, with D possibly TRBD1 on 5 matching bases. Germline CDR1 DFQATT, CDR2 SNEGSKA (reference sequence). This CDR3 is 14 amino acids long. Trimming took off 5 bases at V and 3 bases at J, with 17 bases between the two ends.

The chain combines TRBV28 with TRBJ2-7; perhaps D is TRBD1 or TRBD2 (5 bases each). Germline-derived CDR1 and CDR2 are MDHEN and SYDVKM. The CDR3 extends over 11 amino acids. Trimming took 8 bases from V and 0 from J, leaving 5 bases between them. In DNA form, the CDR3 reads TGTGCCAGCGGGACCTCCTACGAGCAGTACTTC. This gives the protein CASGTSYEQYF.

This clonotype was seen at least ten times. The genes are TRBV24-1 and TRBJ2-5; tentative D call: TRBD1 (6 bases). Germline V gene lookup returns CDR1 KGHDR and CDR2 SFDVKD. Deletions cut 7 bases from V and 0 bases from J, with 14 bases between. This CDR3 is built from 15 residues. The CDR3 region has the DNA TGTGCCACCAGCGAAGGACAGCACGACCAAGAGACCCAGTACTTC. This sequence encodes CATSEGQHDQETQYF.

This clonotype showed up many times. V and J are TRBV4-3 and TRBJ2-5; TRBD2 aligns across 15 bases. J gave up 5 bases and V 0 bases, and 7 bases lay outside the gene matches. Germline V gene sequence: CDR1 LGHNA, CDR2 YSLEER. The CDR3 runs to 18 residues. The CDR3 reads CASSQDQGLAGGGETQYF. In nucleotides, the CDR3 is TGCGCCAGCAGCCAAGACCAGGGACTAGCGGGAGGTGGGGAGACCCAGTACTTC.

At least ten counts were recorded for this clonotype. This rearrangement joins TRBV5-1 to TRBJ2-2; D gene ambiguous. CDR1 SGHRS and CDR2 YFSETQ come from the germline V gene. The CDR3 is 14 residues long. Trimming removed 0 bases at V and 6 bases at J, with 9 bases between. The CDR3 DNA reads TGCGCCAGCAGCTTGGACAGAGGTCCCGGGGAGCTGTTTTTT. It yields the protein CASSLDRGPGELFF.

In this sample, this clonotype turned up many times. The gene calls are TRBV9 and TRBJ1-2; no reliable D call. V lost 0 bases and J lost 8, with 11 bases in between. Looked up from germline, CDR1 is SGDLS and CDR2 is YYNGEE. This CDR3 is built from 13 residues. In DNA, the CDR3 is TGTGCCAGCAGCGTAGGTGATACGGGCGGCTACACCTTC. This translates into CASSVGDTGGYTF.

This clonotype was detected ten times or more. The genes are TRBV20-1 and TRBJ1-1; a weak D match, TRBD1 (5 bases). This CDR3 contains 12 residues. Germline V gene lookup returns CDR1 DFQATT and CDR2 SNEGSKA (reference sequence). V was shortened by 4 bases and J by 8 bases, with 14 bases between the two germline ends. In DNA, the CDR3 is TGCAGTGCTACACCCTTAAACAGGGAAGCTTTCTTT. As protein: CSATPLNREAFF.

Ten or more counts support this clonotype. CDR3 region: CASSLEANYGYTF. CDR3 bases: TGCGCCAGCAGCTTGGAAGCTAACTATGGCTACACCTTC. The chain is built from TRBV5-1 and TRBJ1-2, with unresolved D. With 0 bases removed from V and 0 bases from J, the gap between germline ends came to 3 bases. CDR1 is SGHRS, CDR2 YFSETQ, per germline. The CDR3 sequence is 13 residues long. The whole variable domain, filled in from reference TRBV5-1 and TRBJ1-2, reads KAGVTQTPRYLIKTRGQQVTLSCSPISGHRSVSWYQQTPGQGLQFLFEYFSETQRNKGNFPGRFSGRQFSNSRSEMNVSTLELGDSALYLCASSLEANYGYTFGSGTRLTVV.

This clonotype was recorded many times. The V call is TRBV4-3, the J call TRBJ1-1; D remains ambiguous. Germline V gives CDR1 LGHNA, CDR2 YSLEER. The CDR3 runs to 15 residues. V was trimmed by 1 base and J by 1 base, leaving 10 bases between them. As DNA, the CDR3 is TGCGCCAGCAGCCAAGCCTGGGTGGGGAACACTGAAGCTTTCTTT. It codes for CASSQAWVGNTEAFF.

This clonotype occurred many times. J is TRBJ1-5 and V is TRBV6-2 or TRBV6-3; 9 bases line up with TRBD1. With 6 bases clipped from V and 4 bases from J, the junction kept 7 bases outside the gene matches. Germline loops: CDR1 MNHEY, CDR2 SVGEGT. The length of the CDR3 is 15 residues. CDR3 residues: CASRRRDRENQPQHF. The CDR3 region has the DNA TGTGCCAGCAGGCGCCGGGACAGGGAGAATCAGCCCCAGCATTTT.

This clonotype showed up just a few times. This clone may be a read error of a much larger clone one base away. The chain joins TRBV20-1 to TRBJ2-3; perhaps TRBD1 as D (6 bases). The ends were cut back, 5 bases at V and 6 bases at J, with 21 bases in the middle. Germline V CDR1 and CDR2: DFQATT, SNEGSKA (reference sequence). This CDR3 spans 15 amino acids. The CDR3 is CSAPPEGRGGDTQYF. CDR3 DNA sequence: TGCAGTGCTCCCCCTGAGGGCAGGGGTGGGGATACGCAGTATTTT.

This clonotype was seen at least ten times. The chain uses TRBV7-8 and TRBJ2-7; D might be TRBD2 (5 bases). CDR1 SGHVS and CDR2 FQNEAQ come from the germline V gene. Trimming cost V 0 bases and J 3 bases, with 9 bases left between them. There are 14 residues in the CDR3. The CDR3 region has the DNA TGTGCCAGCAGCTTAGCCGACGGACTCTACGAGCAGTACTTC. Its translation: CASSLADGLYEQYF. Looking up the rest from reference TRBV7-8 and TRBJ2-7 gives the full variable domain: GAGVSQSPRYKVAKRGQDVALRCDPISGHVSLFWYQQALGQGPEFLTYFQNEAQLDKSGLPSDRFFAERPEGSVSTLKIQRTQQEDSAVYLCASSLADGLYEQYFGPGTRLTVT.